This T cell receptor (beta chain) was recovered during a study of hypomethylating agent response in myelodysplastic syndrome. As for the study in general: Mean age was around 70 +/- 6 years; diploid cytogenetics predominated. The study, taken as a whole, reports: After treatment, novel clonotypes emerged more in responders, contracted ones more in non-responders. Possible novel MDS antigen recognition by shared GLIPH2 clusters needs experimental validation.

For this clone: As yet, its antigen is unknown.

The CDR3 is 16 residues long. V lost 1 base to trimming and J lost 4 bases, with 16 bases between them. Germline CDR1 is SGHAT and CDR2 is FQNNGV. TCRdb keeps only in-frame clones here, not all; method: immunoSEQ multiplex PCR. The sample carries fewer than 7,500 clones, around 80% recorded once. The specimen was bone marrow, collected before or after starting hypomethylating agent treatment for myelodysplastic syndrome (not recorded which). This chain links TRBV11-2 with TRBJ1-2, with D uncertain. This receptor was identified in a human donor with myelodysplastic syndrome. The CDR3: CASSLGRRGGSYGYTF. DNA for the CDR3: TGTGCCAGCAGCTTAGGTCGTCGCGGTGGGAGCTATGGCTACACCTTC.